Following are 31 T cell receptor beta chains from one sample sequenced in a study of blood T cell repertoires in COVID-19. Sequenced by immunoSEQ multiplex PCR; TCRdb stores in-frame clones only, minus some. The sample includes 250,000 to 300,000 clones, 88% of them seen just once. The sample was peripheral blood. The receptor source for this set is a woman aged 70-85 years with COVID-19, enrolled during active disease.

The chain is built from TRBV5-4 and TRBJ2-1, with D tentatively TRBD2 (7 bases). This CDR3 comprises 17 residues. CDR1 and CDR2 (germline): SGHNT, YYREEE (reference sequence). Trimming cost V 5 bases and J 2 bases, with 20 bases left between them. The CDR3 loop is CASRHPGGAETYNEQFF. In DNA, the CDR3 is TGTGCCAGCAGACACCCGGGGGGCGCAGAAACCTACAATGAGCAGTTCTTC.

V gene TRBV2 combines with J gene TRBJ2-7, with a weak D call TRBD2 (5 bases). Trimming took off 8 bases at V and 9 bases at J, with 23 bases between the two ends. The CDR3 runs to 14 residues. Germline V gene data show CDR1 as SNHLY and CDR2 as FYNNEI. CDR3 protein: CASSPGSTSFGQYF. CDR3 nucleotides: TGTGCCAGCTCCCCGGGATCTACGAGCTTCGGGCAGTACTTC.

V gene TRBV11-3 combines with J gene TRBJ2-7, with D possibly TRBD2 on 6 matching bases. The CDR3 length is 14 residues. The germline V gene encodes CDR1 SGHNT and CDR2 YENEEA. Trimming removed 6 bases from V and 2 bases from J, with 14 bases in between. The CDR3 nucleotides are TGTGCCAGCAGTCAGTATAGCGGTGCCTACGAGCAGTACTTC. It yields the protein CASSQYSGAYEQYF.

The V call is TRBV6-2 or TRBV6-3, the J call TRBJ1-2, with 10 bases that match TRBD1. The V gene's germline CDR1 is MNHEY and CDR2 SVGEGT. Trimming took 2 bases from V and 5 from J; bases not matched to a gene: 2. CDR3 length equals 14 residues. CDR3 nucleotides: TGTGCCAGCAGTTACCGGGACAGGGGATATGGCTACACCTTC. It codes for CASSYRDRGYGYTF.

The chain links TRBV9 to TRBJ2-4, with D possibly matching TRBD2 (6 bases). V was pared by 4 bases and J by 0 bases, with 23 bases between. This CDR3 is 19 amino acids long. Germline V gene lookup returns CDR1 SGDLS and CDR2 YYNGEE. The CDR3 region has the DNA TGTGCCAGCAGCTTCCTGAAAGGGACTCCTAAGCTAGCCAAAAACATTCAGTACTTC. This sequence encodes CASSFLKGTPKLAKNIQYF. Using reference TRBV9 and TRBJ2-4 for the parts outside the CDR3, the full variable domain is DSGVTQTPKHLITATGQRVTLRCSPRSGDLSVYWYQQSLDQGLQFLIQYYNGEERAKGNILERFSAQQFPDLHSELNLSSLELGDSALYFCASSFLKGTPKLAKNIQYFGAGTRLSVL.

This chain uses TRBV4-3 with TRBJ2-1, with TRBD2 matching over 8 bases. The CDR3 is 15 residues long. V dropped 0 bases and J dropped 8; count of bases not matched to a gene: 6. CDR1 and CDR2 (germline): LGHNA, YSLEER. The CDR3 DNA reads TGCGCCAGCAGCCAAGATCTTGGACTAGCCGATGAGCAGTTCTTC. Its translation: CASSQDLGLADEQFF.

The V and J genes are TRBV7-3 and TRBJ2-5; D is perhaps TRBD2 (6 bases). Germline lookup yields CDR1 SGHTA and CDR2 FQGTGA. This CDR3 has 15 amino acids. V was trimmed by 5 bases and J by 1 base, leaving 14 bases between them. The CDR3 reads CASSPARGTQETQYF. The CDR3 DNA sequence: TGTGCCAGCAGCCCGGCCCGGGGGACCCAAGAGACCCAGTACTTC.

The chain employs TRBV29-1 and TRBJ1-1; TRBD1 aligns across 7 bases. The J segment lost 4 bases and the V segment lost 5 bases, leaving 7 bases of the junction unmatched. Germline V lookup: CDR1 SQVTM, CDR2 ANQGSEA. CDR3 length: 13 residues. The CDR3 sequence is CSVMGQLGTEAFF. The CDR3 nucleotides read TGCAGCGTTATGGGACAGCTGGGCACTGAAGCTTTCTTT.

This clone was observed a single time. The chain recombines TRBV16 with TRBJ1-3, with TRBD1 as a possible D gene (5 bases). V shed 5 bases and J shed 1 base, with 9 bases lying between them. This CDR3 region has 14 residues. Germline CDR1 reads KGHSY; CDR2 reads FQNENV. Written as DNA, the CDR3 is TGTGCCAGCAGCGCTAGGACATCTGGAAACACCATATATTTT. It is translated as CASSARTSGNTIYF.

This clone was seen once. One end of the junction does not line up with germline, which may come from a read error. CDR3 protein: CASSLAGTGIREQFF. CDR3 nucleotide sequence: TGTGCTAGCAGCTTAGCAGGGACAGGGATTAGAGAGCAGTTCTTC. J is TRBJ2-1 and V is TRBV7-7, with 9 bases aligning to TRBD1. The CDR3 loop spans 15 amino acids. Germline CDR1 reads SSHAT; CDR2 reads FNYEAQ (reference sequence).

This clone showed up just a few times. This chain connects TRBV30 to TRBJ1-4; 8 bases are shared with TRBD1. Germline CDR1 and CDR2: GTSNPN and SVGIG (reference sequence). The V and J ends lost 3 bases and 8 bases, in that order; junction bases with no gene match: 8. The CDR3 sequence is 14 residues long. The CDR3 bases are TGTGCCTGGAGGGTCAGGGGGCGCAGAGAAAAACTGTTTTTT. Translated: CAWRVRGRREKLFF.

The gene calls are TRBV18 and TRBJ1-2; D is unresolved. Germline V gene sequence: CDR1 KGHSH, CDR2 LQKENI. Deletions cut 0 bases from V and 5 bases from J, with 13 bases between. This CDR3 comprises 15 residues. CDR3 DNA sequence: TGTGCCAGCTCACCACCGAGGACTAGTCCGTATGGCTACACCTTC. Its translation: CASSPPRTSPYGYTF.

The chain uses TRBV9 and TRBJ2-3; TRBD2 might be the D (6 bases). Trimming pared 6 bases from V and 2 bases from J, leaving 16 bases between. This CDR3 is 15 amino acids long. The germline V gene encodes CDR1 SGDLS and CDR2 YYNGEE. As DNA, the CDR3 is TGTGCCAGCAATTCTAGAGCGGGTACCACAGATACGCAGTATTTT. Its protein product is CASNSRAGTTDTQYF.

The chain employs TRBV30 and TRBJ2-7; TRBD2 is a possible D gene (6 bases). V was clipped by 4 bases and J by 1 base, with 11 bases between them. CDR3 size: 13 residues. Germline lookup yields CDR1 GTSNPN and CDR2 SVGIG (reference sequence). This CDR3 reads CAWTGTPSYEQYF. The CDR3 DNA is TGTGCCTGGACCGGGACTCCGTCCTACGAGCAGTACTTC.

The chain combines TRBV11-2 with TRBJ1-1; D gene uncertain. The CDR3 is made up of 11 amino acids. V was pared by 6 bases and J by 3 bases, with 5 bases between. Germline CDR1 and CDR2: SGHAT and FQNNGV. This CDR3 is CASRLDTEAFF. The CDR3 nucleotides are TGTGCCAGCAGACTGGACACTGAAGCTTTCTTT.

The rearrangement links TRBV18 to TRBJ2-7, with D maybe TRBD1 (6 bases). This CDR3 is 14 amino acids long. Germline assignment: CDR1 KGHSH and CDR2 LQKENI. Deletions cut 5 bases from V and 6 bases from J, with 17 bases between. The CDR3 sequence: CASSETGTSSEQYF. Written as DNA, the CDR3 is TGTGCCAGCTCAGAGACAGGTACCTCTTCCGAGCAGTACTTC.

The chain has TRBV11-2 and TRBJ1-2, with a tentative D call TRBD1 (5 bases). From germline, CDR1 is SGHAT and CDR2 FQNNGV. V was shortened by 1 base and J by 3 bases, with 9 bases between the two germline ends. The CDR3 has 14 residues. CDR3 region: CASSLGGEDYGYTF. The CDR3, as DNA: TGTGCCAGCAGCTTAGGAGGGGAGGACTATGGCTACACCTTC.

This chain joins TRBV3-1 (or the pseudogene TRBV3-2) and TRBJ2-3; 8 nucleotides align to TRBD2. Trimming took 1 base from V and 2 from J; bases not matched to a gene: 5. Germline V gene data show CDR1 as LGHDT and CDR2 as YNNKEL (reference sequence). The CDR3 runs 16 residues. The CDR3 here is CASSQVSGANTDTQYF. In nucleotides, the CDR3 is TGTGCCAGCAGCCAAGTTAGCGGGGCAAACACAGATACGCAGTATTTT.

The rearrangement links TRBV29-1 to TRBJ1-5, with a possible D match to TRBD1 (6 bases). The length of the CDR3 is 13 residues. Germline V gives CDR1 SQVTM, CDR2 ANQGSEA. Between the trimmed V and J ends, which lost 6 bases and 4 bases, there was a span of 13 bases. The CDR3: CSVGGTQNQPQHF. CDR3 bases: TGCAGCGTGGGGGGGACACAAAATCAGCCCCAGCATTTT.

CDR3: CASSPTGVDTGELFF. In nucleotides, the CDR3 is TGTGCCAGTAGTCCGACAGGGGTGGACACCGGGGAGCTGTTTTTT. V is TRBV19 and J is TRBJ2-2, with 8 bases identical to TRBD1. Trimming cost V 5 bases and J 3 bases; bases outside gene matches: 5. The CDR3 covers 15 residues. The germline gives CDR1 LNHDA, CDR2 SQIVND (reference sequence).

The CDR3 bases are TGTGCCAGCACTACAGGGGAGATAAGAAACACTGAAGCTTTCTTT. Protein: CASTTGEIRNTEAFF. The chain couples TRBV6-5 to TRBJ1-1; 7 bases fit TRBD1. CDR3 length equals 15 residues. Losses at the gene ends were 7 bases for V and 2 bases for J; bases not matched to a gene: 10. The germline gives CDR1 MNHEY, CDR2 SVGAGI.

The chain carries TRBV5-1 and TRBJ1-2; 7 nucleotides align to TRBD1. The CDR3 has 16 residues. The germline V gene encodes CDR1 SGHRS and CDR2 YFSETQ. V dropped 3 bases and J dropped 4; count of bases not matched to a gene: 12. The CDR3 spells CASSSIRQGSVYGYTF. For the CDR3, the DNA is TGCGCCAGCAGCTCAATCCGACAGGGTTCCGTCTATGGCTACACCTTC.

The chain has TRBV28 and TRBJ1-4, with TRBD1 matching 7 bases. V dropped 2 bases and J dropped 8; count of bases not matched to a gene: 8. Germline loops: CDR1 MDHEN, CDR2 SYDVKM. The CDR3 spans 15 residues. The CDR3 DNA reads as TGTGCCAGCAGTTTAAATGGTCAGGGGGGCGAAAAACTGTTTTTT. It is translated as CASSLNGQGGEKLFF.

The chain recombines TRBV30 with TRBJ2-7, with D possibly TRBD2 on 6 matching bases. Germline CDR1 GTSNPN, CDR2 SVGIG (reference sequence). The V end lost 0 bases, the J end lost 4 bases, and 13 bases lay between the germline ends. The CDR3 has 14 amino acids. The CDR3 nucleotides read TGTGCCTGGAGTGTTGGCGGGGAACCTTACGAGCAGTACTTC. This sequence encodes CAWSVGGEPYEQYF.

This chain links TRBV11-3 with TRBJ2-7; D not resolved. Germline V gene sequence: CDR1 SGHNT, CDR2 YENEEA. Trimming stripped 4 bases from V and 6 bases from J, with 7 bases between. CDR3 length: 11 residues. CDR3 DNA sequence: TGTGCCAGCAGCTCACTCTCCGAGCAGTACTTC. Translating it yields CASSSLSEQYF.

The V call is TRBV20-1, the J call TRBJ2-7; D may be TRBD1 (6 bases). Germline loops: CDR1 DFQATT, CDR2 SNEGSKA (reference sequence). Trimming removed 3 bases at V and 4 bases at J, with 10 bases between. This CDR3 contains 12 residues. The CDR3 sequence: CSASHREYEQYF. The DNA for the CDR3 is TGCAGTGCTAGTCACAGGGAATACGAGCAGTACTTC.

The CDR3 spells CASSPGEAPEGGYTF. The CDR3 region has the DNA TGTGCCAGTAGTCCCGGGGAGGCCCCGGAGGGCGGCTACACCTTC. J is TRBJ1-2 and V is TRBV19; no clear D gene. The CDR3 runs 15 residues. Trimming pared 5 bases from V and 8 bases from J, leaving 21 bases between. Germline lookup yields CDR1 LNHDA and CDR2 SQIVND (reference sequence).

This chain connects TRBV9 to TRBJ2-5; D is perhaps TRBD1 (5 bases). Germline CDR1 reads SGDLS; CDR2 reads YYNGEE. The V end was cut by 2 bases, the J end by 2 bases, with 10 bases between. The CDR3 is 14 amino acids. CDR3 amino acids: CASSVNPGQETQYF. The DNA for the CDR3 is TGTGCCAGCAGCGTTAACCCAGGGCAAGAGACCCAGTACTTC. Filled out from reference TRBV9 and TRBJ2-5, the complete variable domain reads DSGVTQTPKHLITATGQRVTLRCSPRSGDLSVYWYQQSLDQGLQFLIQYYNGEERAKGNILERFSAQQFPDLHSELNLSSLELGDSALYFCASSVNPGQETQYFGPGTRLLVL.

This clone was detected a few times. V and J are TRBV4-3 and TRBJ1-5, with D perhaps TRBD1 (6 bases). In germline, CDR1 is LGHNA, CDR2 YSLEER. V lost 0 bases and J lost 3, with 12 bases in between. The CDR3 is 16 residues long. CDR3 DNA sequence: TGCGCCAGCAGCCAAGATTTACAGGGCATCAATCAGCCCCAGCATTTT. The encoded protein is CASSQDLQGINQPQHF.

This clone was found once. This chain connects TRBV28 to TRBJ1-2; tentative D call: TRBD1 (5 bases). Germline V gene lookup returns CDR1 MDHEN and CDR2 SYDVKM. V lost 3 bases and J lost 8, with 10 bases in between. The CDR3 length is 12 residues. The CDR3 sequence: CASSFVGEGYTF. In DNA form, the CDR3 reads TGTGCCAGCAGTTTTGTAGGGGAAGGCTACACCTTC.

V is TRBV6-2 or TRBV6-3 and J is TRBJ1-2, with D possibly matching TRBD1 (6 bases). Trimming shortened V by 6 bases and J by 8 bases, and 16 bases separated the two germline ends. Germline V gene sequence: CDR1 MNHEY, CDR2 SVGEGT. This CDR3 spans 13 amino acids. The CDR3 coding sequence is TGTGCCAGCAGCCCCGTGGGGGCAGGAGGCTACACCTTC. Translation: CASSPVGAGGYTF.